This paragraph reports one TCR beta chain. What it recognizes is unknown. Stable Graves' hyperthyroidism denoted no ophthalmopathy progression over 18 months. The data were taken from a study of T cells in Graves' hyperthyroidism and ophthalmopathy. What was amplified from RNA transcripts were TCR beta CDR3 regions. The HTBI primer set served for first-round RT-PCR of the TCR CDR3. Using its own MiXCR run on the multiplex PCR reads, TCRdb lists one record per CDR3 protein. The repertoire holds 400,000 to 550,000 distinct CDR3 sequences, with 13% to 15% as singletons. Trimming took 2 bases from V and 4 from J, leaving 9 bases between them. The CDR3 runs to 13 residues. Germline values: CDR1 ENHRY, CDR2 SYGVKD. Overall study findings and caveats: Before onset, ophthalmopathy was predicted by the model a median about 6.2 months earlier.

The sequence derives from a young woman with Graves' hyperthyroidism. The V gene is TRBV10-3, the J gene TRBJ2-7; D possibly corresponds to TRBD1 (6 bases). The sample comprised blood. Here the CDR3 DNA reads TGTGCCATCAGTGAGGGACAGTTTTACGAGCAGTACGTC. Translated: CAISEGQFYEQYV.